Detailed here is one T cell receptor beta chain. What it binds is unknown. The data belong to a study of cytomegalovirus exposure and HLA in healthy donors. PCR used 60 Vbeta primers and 13 Jbeta primers. Measured with immunoSEQ multiplex PCR; TCRdb has only the in-frame clones, and not every one. In the table there are approximately 100,000 clones, approximately 74% of which are singletons. Notes on the study in general: TCR beta chains numbering more than 150 were designated cytomegalovirus-associated. A later analysis found common viral pathogens apparently linked to several of the most significant clusters. A highly shared variant cluster was judged a likely technical artifact. Earlier results showed most TCR beta V segments being productive about 90% or about 30% of the time.

The sample consisted of PBMCs. The sequence derives from a male donor in good health and CMV-seronegative.

This CDR3 reads CAISEALTGRTAYEQYF. The CDR3 region has the DNA TGTGCCATCAGTGAGGCTCTCACGGGCAGGACAGCCTACGAGCAGTACTTC. The chain combines TRBV10-3 with TRBJ2-7, with D maybe TRBD1 (6 bases). The CDR3 has 17 amino acids. The V end was cut by 2 bases, the J end by 2 bases, with 19 bases between. The germline V gene encodes CDR1 ENHRY and CDR2 SYGVKD.